One sample yielded the 6 T cell receptor beta chains listed below, sequenced in a study of cytomegalovirus exposure and HLA in healthy donors. The PCR employed 60 Vbeta primers together with 13 Jbeta primers. The assay was immunoSEQ multiplex PCR, and TCRdb's table has in-frame clones only and misses some. The data show about 190,000 clones, with roughly three quarters seen just once and 1.5% to 2% held by the top ten. Source material: PBMCs. Receptors were obtained from a woman between 18 and 29 years old in good health and CMV-seronegative.

The chain links TRBV7-6 to TRBJ2-1; 11 bases match TRBD2. This CDR3 has 14 residues. Germline V gives CDR1 SGHVS, CDR2 FNYEAQ. The V gene end was trimmed by 2 bases and the J gene end by 12 bases; junction bases not matched to a gene: 6. The CDR3 region is CASSLLAGGQGQFF. The CDR3 DNA reads TGTGCCAGCAGCTTACTAGCGGGGGGCCAGGGGCAGTTCTTC.

The rearrangement uses TRBV19 and TRBJ2-1; 7 nucleotides align to TRBD1. From germline, CDR1 is LNHDA and CDR2 SQIVND (reference sequence). This CDR3 has 14 residues. V trimming: 7 bases; J trimming: 3 bases; junction bases outside the gene matches: 6. DNA of the CDR3: TGTGCCAGTACTAAGGACAGGATCTACAATGAGCAGTTCTTC. This codes for CASTKDRIYNEQFF.

The chain uses TRBV27 and TRBJ2-7; 8 bases fit TRBD1. The V segment lost 3 bases and the J segment 5 bases; nucleotides outside the gene matches: 9. Germline CDR1 is MNHEY and CDR2 is SMNVEV (reference sequence). The CDR3 covers 15 residues. The CDR3: CASSFKRQGFHEQYF. CDR3 nucleotides: TGTGCCAGCAGTTTCAAGAGACAGGGGTTCCACGAGCAGTACTTC.

This chain uses TRBV6-5 with TRBJ2-1, with D hard to call. Germline V gene sequence: CDR1 MNHEY, CDR2 SVGAGI. The V and J ends lost 2 bases and 0 bases respectively, with 8 bases between them. CDR3 length: 15 amino acids. The chain's CDR3 is CASSYMISSYNEQFF. CDR3 coding DNA: TGTGCCAGCAGTTACATGATCAGCTCCTACAATGAGCAGTTCTTC.

The chain has TRBV5-1 and TRBJ2-1; 10 bases are a match to TRBD2. J was trimmed by 12 bases and V by 6 bases; bases with no gene match: 12. The CDR3 totals 14 residues. Per germline, CDR1 SGHRS and CDR2 YFSETQ. The CDR3: CASTPPGSGRGQFF. The CDR3, as DNA: TGCGCCAGCACCCCCCCAGGGAGCGGGAGGGGGCAGTTCTTC.

The chain is built from TRBV7-8 and TRBJ1-6; D gene unclear. This CDR3 contains 15 residues. Looked up from germline, CDR1 is SGHVS and CDR2 is FQNEAQ. Trimming took off 5 bases at V and 8 bases at J, with 16 bases between the two ends. The CDR3 nucleotides are TGTGCCAGCAGCACGAGGGTGTTTTCGGATTCACCCCTCCACTTT. Its protein product is CASSTRVFSDSPLHF.